Listed here are 21 T cell receptor beta chains from one sample, sequenced in a study of OX40 agonist ivuxolimab in advanced cancers. Generated by immunoSEQ multiplex PCR, the TCRdb table keeps only in-frame clones and is missing some. Of about 48,000 clones in the sample, 80% to 90% were seen once. The sequencing used CD4+ or CD8+ T cells sorted from blood, collected in a trial of the OX40 agonist ivuxolimab. The receptor source for this set is an adult with an advanced solid tumor such as melanoma, head and neck, liver or kidney cancer.

V gene TRBV6-5 combines with J gene TRBJ1-1; 9 positions agree with TRBD1. CDR1 and CDR2 (germline): MNHEY, SVGAGI. Losses at the gene ends were 5 bases for V and 4 bases for J; bases not matched to a gene: 5. The CDR3 loop spans 14 amino acids. CDR3 residues: CASSPQTGGTEAFF. The CDR3 DNA sequence: TGTGCCAGCAGTCCGCAGACAGGGGGCACTGAAGCTTTCTTT.

V usage is TRBV28 and J usage is TRBJ1-1; no firm D call. V lost 2 bases and J 5 bases, leaving 9 bases between the germline ends. In germline, CDR1 is MDHEN, CDR2 SYDVKM. The CDR3 length is 13 residues. This chain's CDR3 is CASSLRPVTEAFF. The CDR3 DNA reads TGTGCCAGCAGTTTACGGCCCGTGACTGAAGCTTTCTTT.

This rearrangement joins TRBV5-6 to TRBJ1-2, with D unresolved. The CDR3 length is 13 residues. The V and J ends lost 2 bases and 4 bases respectively, with 9 bases between them. Germline V CDR1 and CDR2: SGHDT, YYEEEE. The CDR3 is CASSFGLSYGYTF. CDR3 bases: TGTGCCAGCAGCTTTGGTTTGTCCTATGGCTACACCTTC.

The rearrangement uses TRBV7-3 and TRBJ2-5; D gene ambiguous. The V end was cut by 2 bases, the J end by 4 bases, with 8 bases between. CDR3 length equals 13 residues. Germline CDR1 reads SGHTA; CDR2 reads FQGTGA. CDR3 region: CASSLWPAETQYF. Here the CDR3 DNA reads TGTGCCAGCAGCTTATGGCCGGCAGAGACCCAGTACTTC.

Here the CDR3 reads CASSIMGQGNTEAFF. For the CDR3, the DNA is TGTGCCAGTAGTATTATGGGACAGGGGAACACTGAAGCTTTCTTT. This chain links TRBV19 with TRBJ1-1; 9 bases match TRBD1. This CDR3 comprises 15 residues. Germline trimming cut 3 bases from V and 1 base from J; bases unmatched to any gene: 3. Germline loops: CDR1 LNHDA, CDR2 SQIVND (reference sequence).

The chain employs TRBV2 and TRBJ1-5, with TRBD1 as a possible D gene (5 bases). V dropped 2 bases and J dropped 5 bases, with 16 bases sitting between them. This CDR3 contains 16 residues. Germline CDR1 SNHLY, CDR2 FYNNEI. The CDR3 sequence is CASSESSGWGDQPQHF. As DNA, the CDR3 is TGTGCCAGCAGTGAATCGAGTGGGTGGGGGGATCAGCCCCAGCATTTT.

The chain recombines TRBV2 with TRBJ2-3, with 10 bases lining up with TRBD1. CDR1 SNHLY and CDR2 FYNNEI come from the germline V gene. V dropped 6 bases and J dropped 1; count of bases not matched to a gene: 13. CDR3 length: 18 residues. The CDR3 DNA reads as TGTGCCAGCAGGAGGACAGGGGGTCTAATTCCTGGCACAGATACGCAGTATTTT. This encodes CASRRTGGLIPGTDTQYF.

The rearrangement links TRBV5-4 to TRBJ2-7, with 9 bases matching TRBD1. V lost 2 bases to trimming and J lost 3 bases; unmatched junction nucleotides: 6. CDR1 SGHNT and CDR2 YYREEE come from the germline V gene (reference sequence). This CDR3 is built from 15 residues. CDR3 region: CASSLPGQGLYEQYF. CDR3 DNA sequence: TGTGCCAGCAGCTTACCGGGACAGGGACTCTACGAGCAGTACTTC.

V gene TRBV4-1 combines with J gene TRBJ2-3; D may be TRBD1 (7 bases). This CDR3 is 15 amino acids long. V shed 0 bases and J shed 2 bases, with 9 bases lying between them. Germline CDR1 and CDR2: MGHRA and YSYEKL. This CDR3 reads CASSQDRGVTDTQYF. The CDR3 nucleotides read TGCGCCAGCAGCCAAGACAGGGGGGTCACAGATACGCAGTATTTT.

This sequence joins TRBV7-9 and TRBJ2-1; 10 nucleotides match TRBD2. V shed 6 bases, J shed 3 bases, and the junction held 8 bases outside the gene matches. Germline lookup yields CDR1 SEHNR and CDR2 FQNEAQ (reference sequence). The CDR3 extends over 16 amino acids. CDR3 residues: CASRDLAGAHYNEQFF. CDR3 nucleotides: TGTGCCAGCAGGGACCTAGCGGGGGCCCACTACAATGAGCAGTTCTTC.

The rearrangement joins TRBV2 to TRBJ2-2, with 8 bases matching TRBD1. Trimming cost V 8 bases and J 4 bases; bases outside gene matches: 12. The CDR3 length is 16 residues. The germline gives CDR1 SNHLY, CDR2 FYNNEI. CDR3 coding DNA: TGTGCCAGCGCCCCCCCGGGACAGGCTGCCACCGGGGAGCTGTTTTTT. As protein: CASAPPGQAATGELFF.

There are many counts of this clone. The rearrangement uses TRBV25-1 and TRBJ1-3; D not resolved. The V end was cut by 6 bases, the J end by 1 base, with 4 bases between. Per germline, CDR1 MGHDK and CDR2 SYGVNS. The CDR3 spans 12 residues. CDR3 region: CASRASGNTIYF. CDR3 sequence (DNA): TGTGCCAGCAGGGCTTCTGGAAACACCATATATTTT.

The V call is TRBV6-5, the J call TRBJ2-1; tentatively, D is TRBD1 (5 bases). Germline-derived CDR1 and CDR2 are MNHEY and SVGAGI. The CDR3 length is 14 residues. With 5 bases removed from V and 4 bases from J, the gap between germline ends came to 12 bases. CDR3 nucleotides: TGTGCCAGCAGTCAGTTTGGGGCTTACAATGAGCAGTTCTTC. This encodes CASSQFGAYNEQFF.

The chain is built from TRBV7-6 and TRBJ2-3; D call uncertain. Looked up from germline, CDR1 is SGHVS and CDR2 is FNYEAQ. V shed 10 bases and J shed 0 bases, with 11 bases lying between them. The CDR3 is made up of 13 amino acids. The CDR3 spells CATSRASTDTQYF. CDR3 coding DNA: TGTGCCACCAGTCGGGCTAGCACAGATACGCAGTATTTT.

The V gene is TRBV5-4, the J gene TRBJ2-3; 10 bases are shared with TRBD2. V shed 4 bases and J 2 bases; nucleotides not matched to a gene: 10. The CDR3 covers 17 residues. The germline V gene has CDR1 SGHNT and CDR2 YYREEE (reference sequence). CDR3 sequence reads: CASSQAPSGGHTDTQYF. DNA of the CDR3: TGTGCCAGCAGCCAAGCACCTAGCGGGGGTCACACAGATACGCAGTATTTT. Full variable domain (remainder filled in from reference TRBV5-4 and TRBJ2-3): ETGVTQSPTHLIKTRGQQVTLRCSSQSGHNTVSWYQQALGQGPQFIFQYYREEENGRGNFPPRFSGLQFPNYSSELNVNALELDDSALYLCASSQAPSGGHTDTQYFGPGTRLTVL.

The chain employs TRBV11-2 and TRBJ1-6, with no clear D. The length of the CDR3 is 13 residues. Germline assignment: CDR1 SGHAT and CDR2 FQNNGV. Between the trimmed V and J ends, which lost 0 bases and 9 bases, there was a span of 6 bases. CDR3 sequence reads: CASSLEWGSPLHF. The CDR3 DNA sequence: TGTGCCAGCAGCTTAGAATGGGGTTCACCCCTCCACTTT.

The genes are TRBV6-5 and TRBJ2-7; D perhaps matches TRBD2 (6 bases). Germline CDR1 reads MNHEY; CDR2 reads SVGAGI. The CDR3 runs to 14 residues. Trimming cost V 2 bases and J 3 bases, with 11 bases left between them. CDR3 coding DNA: TGTGCCAGCAGTTACGGAGCGGAGGGCTACGAGCAGTACTTC. Translating gives CASSYGAEGYEQYF.

V is TRBV5-1 and J is TRBJ2-5, with a possible D match to TRBD1 (5 bases). The J call may be faulty, since TRBJ2-7 better matches the DNA end. This CDR3 comprises 15 residues. Germline-derived CDR1 and CDR2 are SGHRS and YFSETQ. In nucleotides, the CDR3 is TGCGCCAGCAGCTTGGGTGACAGCACCGCCTACGAGCAGTACTTC. It specifies CASSLGDSTAYEQYF.

The chain couples TRBV9 to TRBJ2-1; 10 nucleotides align to TRBD2. The CDR3 totals 16 residues. The ends lost 4 bases at V and 10 bases at J; junction bases unmatched: 14. Germline CDR1 is SGDLS and CDR2 is YYNGEE. The CDR3 DNA sequence: TGTGCCAGCAGCCCCTCTAGCGGGGGAAGCTTGGGGGAGCAGTTCTTC. Amino acid sequence: CASSPSSGGSLGEQFF.

V gene TRBV19 combines with J gene TRBJ1-5; D ambiguous. Between the trimmed V and J ends, which lost 6 bases and 0 bases, there was a span of 15 bases. Looked up from germline, CDR1 is LNHDA and CDR2 is SQIVND (reference sequence). The CDR3 is 16 amino acids. CDR3 DNA: TGTGCCAGTAGCCCGAAACTTTTTGATAGCAATCAGCCCCAGCATTTT. Translated: CASSPKLFDSNQPQHF. The entire variable domain, with the rest obtained from reference TRBV19 and TRBJ1-5, is as follows: DGGITQSPKYLFRKEGQNVTLSCEQNLNHDAMYWYRQDPGQGLRLIYYSQIVNDFQKGDIAEGYSVSREKKESFPLTVTSAQKNPTAFYLCASSPKLFDSNQPQHFGDGTRLSIL.

The chain has TRBV5-8 and TRBJ2-2; 8 positions match TRBD2. V shed 4 bases and J 0 bases; nucleotides not matched to a gene: 8. Germline CDR1 is SGHTS and CDR2 is YDEGEE. The CDR3 spans 17 residues. CDR3 nucleotide sequence: TGTGCCAGCAGCCCAAGCATGGGACTAGCGAACACCGGGGAGCTGTTTTTT. It yields the protein CASSPSMGLANTGELFF.